Listed below are T cell receptor beta chains from one sample, sequenced in a study of T cell responses to AZD1222 COVID-19 vaccine. The repertoire was sequenced with immunoSEQ multiplex PCR; TCRdb's copy has only in-frame clones and lacks some. The top ten hold about 8.1% of the sample, which has about 110,000 clones, about 90% seen once. Sequenced material: peripheral blood, taken 28 days after the second AZD1222 dose. These receptors all stem from an adult who received the AZD1222 COVID-19 vaccine. CDR3s include the opening cysteine and the closing phenylalanine or tryptophan. A D gene is named only where the DNA matches it firmly.

D	V	J	CDR3	DNA
NA	TRBV5-1	TRBJ1-2	CASSLDGVDYGYTF	TGCGCCAGCAGCTTGGACGGGGTCGACTATGGCTACACCTTC
NA	TRBV5-8	TRBJ2-7	CASSSQGLEQYF	TGTGCCAGCAGCTCGCAGGGGCTAGAGCAGTACTTC
TRBD1	TRBV28	TRBJ2-7	CASSLELGQGSYEQYF	TGTGCCAGCAGTTTGGAGCTGGGACAGGGGTCCTACGAGCAGTACTTC
TRBD2	TRBV5-4	TRBJ2-1	CASSPLLADGNEQFF	TGTGCCAGCAGCCCCCTCCTAGCGGACGGCAATGAGCAGTTCTTC
TRBD1	TRBV7-9	TRBJ1-6	CASSMTGRVDSPLHF	TGTGCCAGCAGCATGACAGGGAGGGTAGATTCACCCCTCCACTTT
NA	TRBV7-9	TRBJ1-2	CASSPPLGENYGYTF	TGTGCCAGCAGCCCCCCACTCGGAGAAAACTATGGCTACACCTTC
NA	TRBV7-7	TRBJ2-5	CASSHGGPDQDQYF	TGTGCCAGCAGCCATGGGGGCCCAGACCAAGACCAGTACTTC
NA	TRBV28	TRBJ1-5	CASRTIFTTAIGNQPQHF	TGTGCCAGCAGGACGATCTTCACCACGGCTATAGGCAATCAGCCCCAGCATTTT
TRBD1	TRBV7-2	TRBJ2-4	CASSLVPKGGENIQYF	TGTGCCAGCAGCTTAGTGCCCAAAGGGGGCGAAAACATTCAGTACTTC
NA	TRBV15	TRBJ1-3	CATSRDLDGAFSGNTIYF	TGTGCCACCAGCAGAGATCTGGACGGCGCCTTCTCTGGAAACACCATATATTTT